Presented here are 14 T cell receptor beta chains from one specimen sequenced in a study of molecular identifiers for immune sequencing clone quantification. TCRdb reprocessed the PCR reads via MiXCR and lists one record per CDR3 protein. The data show roughly 630,000 distinct CDR3 sequences, about 25% seen once. The sequenced sample consisted of naive CD8+ T cells from blood, with Jurkat cell RNA spiked in. As to subset: FACS-sorted CD8+CD4-CCR7+CD45RA+ naive T cells. All receptors derive from a human donor in good health. Some libraries in this study had Jurkat cell RNA spiked in.

This clonotype was observed a handful of times. The rearrangement links TRBV7-9 to TRBJ2-5, with 15 nucleotides matching TRBD2. Germline CDR1 and CDR2: SEHNR and FQNEAQ (reference sequence). V shed 4 bases, J shed 5 bases, and the junction held 11 bases outside the gene matches. The CDR3 consists of 18 residues. In nucleotides, the CDR3 is TGTGCCAGCAGCTCCACCGGACTAGCGGGGGGGCAGGAGGAGACCCAGTACTTC. Amino acid sequence: CASSSTGLAGGQEETQYF.

This clonotype was observed at least ten times. Here the CDR3 reads CASSSGTFRAQYF. DNA of the CDR3: TGTGCCAGCAGCTCCGGGACTTTTCGGGCGCAGTATTTT. This chain joins TRBV7-9 and TRBJ2-3; a weak D match, TRBD2 (6 bases). The CDR3 sequence is 13 residues long. Trimming cost V 4 bases and J 10 bases, with 15 bases left between them. The V gene's germline CDR1 is SEHNR and CDR2 FQNEAQ (reference sequence). The whole variable domain, remainder taken from reference TRBV7-9 and TRBJ2-3, is DTGVSQNPRHKITKRGQNVTFRCDPISEHNRLYWYRQTLGQGPEFLTYFQNEAQLEKSRLLSDRFSAERPKGSFSTLEIQRTEQGDSAMYLCASSSGTFRAQYFGPGTRLTVL.

This clonotype occurred a few times. This chain uses TRBV6-5 with TRBJ1-2, with TRBD1 as a possible D gene (5 bases). From germline, CDR1 is MNHEY and CDR2 SVGAGI. Trimming pared 7 bases from V and 2 bases from J, leaving 8 bases between. The length of the CDR3 is 12 residues. The CDR3 region has the DNA TGTGCCAGCACGGGACGGAACTATGGCTACACCTTC. Translated: CASTGRNYGYTF.

The rearrangement joins TRBV21-1 to TRBJ2-7; the table's TRBD1 call for D was not verified on the DNA. TRBV21-1 is a pseudogene locus. The CDR3 runs to 15 residues. CDR3 in amino acids: CASSFRGEGFYERYF. The CDR3 coding sequence is TGTGCCAGCAGCTTCCGGGGCGAAGGGTTTTACGAGCGGTACTTC.

As concerns this clonotype: The junction and the germline gene differ at one end; a read error may be behind it. The DNA for the CDR3 is TGCGCCAGCAGCCAAGCCGGGACTAGGGAAGAGCCCCAGTACTTC. It translates to CASSQAGTREEPQYF. The J gene is TRBJ2-5, the V gene TRBV4-1; 8 positions agree with TRBD2. The germline V gene has CDR1 MGHRA and CDR2 YSYEKL. CDR3 size: 15 residues.

This clonotype was found a few times. The chain recombines TRBV19 with TRBJ1-5, with no clear D. Deletions cut 5 bases from V and 0 bases from J, with 11 bases between. The CDR3 consists of 15 residues. CDR1 and CDR2 from the germline V gene are LNHDA and SQIVND (reference sequence). The CDR3 spells CASSLTLYSNQPQHF. In DNA, the CDR3 is TGTGCCAGTAGTCTGACACTTTATAGCAATCAGCCCCAGCATTTT.

This clonotype was seen a handful of times. The chain joins TRBV12-5 to TRBJ1-3; no firm D call. CDR3 length: 15 residues. Germline lookup yields CDR1 LGHNT and CDR2 FRNRAP. Trimming took off 3 bases at V and 7 bases at J, with 16 bases between the two ends. The DNA for the CDR3 is TGTGCTAGTGGTTTACCAGGCCGAGGCCTCAACACCATATATTTT. It is translated as CASGLPGRGLNTIYF.

Here the CDR3 DNA reads TGTGCCAGCAGTGAAGGGGCACTTAGCAATCAGCCCCAGCATTTT. Translating gives CASSEGALSNQPQHF. This chain joins TRBV2 and TRBJ1-5, with D hard to call. Germline CDR1 is SNHLY and CDR2 is FYNNEI. V lost 1 base, J lost 0 bases, and 7 bases lay in between. This CDR3 comprises 15 residues.

This clonotype showed up many times. For the CDR3, the DNA is TGTGCCAGCAGCTTAGCTTCCGGGACAGGGGGTGGTTCACCCCTCCACTTT. Amino acid sequence: CASSLASGTGGGSPLHF. The rearrangement links TRBV7-6 to TRBJ1-6; 11 bases are shared with TRBD1. The CDR3 sequence is 17 residues long. The V gene end was trimmed by 0 bases and the J gene end by 9 bases; junction bases not matched to a gene: 7. The V gene's germline CDR1 is SGHVS and CDR2 FNYEAQ.

A word on this clonotype: The junction departs from the called germline gene at one end, perhaps through a read error. The DNA of the CDR3 is TGTGCCAGCTCACCACCCGGGGAATTGAGCTCCTACGATGAGCAGTTCTTC. As protein: CASSPPGELSSYDEQFF. The J gene is TRBJ2-1, the V gene TRBV18; possible D gene TRBD2, 5 bases. CDR3 length: 17 amino acids. Germline V lookup: CDR1 KGHSH, CDR2 LQKENI.

This rearrangement joins TRBV28 to TRBJ1-1; D remains ambiguous. CDR3 length: 16 residues. V was pared by 2 bases and J by 1 base, with 14 bases between. Looked up from germline, CDR1 is MDHEN and CDR2 is SYDVKM. In DNA form, the CDR3 reads TGTGCCAGCAGTTTAAATCTCGCAGTCAAGAACACTGAAGCTTTCTTT. Amino acid sequence: CASSLNLAVKNTEAFF.

There are many counts of this clonotype. This sequence joins TRBV7-2 and TRBJ2-4, with 8 nucleotides matching TRBD1. The trim removed 4 bases at V and 5 bases at J, leaving 10 bases unmatched. Germline loops: CDR1 SGHTA, CDR2 FQGNSA. The CDR3 runs to 16 residues. The CDR3: CASSSIGQGLENIQYF. The DNA for the CDR3 is TGTGCCAGCAGCTCGATAGGACAGGGACTCGAAAACATTCAGTACTTC. Using reference TRBV7-2 and TRBJ2-4 for the parts outside the CDR3, the full variable domain is GAGVSQSPSNKVTEKGKDVELRCDPISGHTALYWYRQSLGQGLEFLIYFQGNSAPDKSGLPSDRFSAERTGGSVSTLTIQRTQQEDSAVYLCASSSIGQGLENIQYFGAGTRLSVL.

This sequence joins TRBV18 and TRBJ2-5; D might be TRBD2 (5 bases). Germline assignment: CDR1 KGHSH and CDR2 LQKENI. Trimming removed 5 bases from V and 9 bases from J, with 19 bases in between. The CDR3 has 14 residues. The CDR3 loop reads CASSSGLAVEAQYF. CDR3 DNA: TGTGCCAGCTCATCCGGGCTAGCTGTGGAGGCCCAGTACTTC.

The table lists this clonotype with many counts. This rearrangement joins TRBV5-6 to TRBJ1-1; tentative D call: TRBD1 (6 bases). Germline V gene lookup returns CDR1 SGHDT and CDR2 YYEEEE. CDR3 length equals 15 residues. V gave up 4 bases and J gave up 0 bases, with 13 bases separating them. The CDR3: CASSLWTAVNTEAFF. In DNA, the CDR3 is TGTGCCAGCAGCCTATGGACAGCCGTGAACACTGAAGCTTTCTTT.